These T cell receptor beta chains were read from a single sample in a study of T cell repertoires in cytomegalovirus infection. TCRdb reprocessed the reads with MiXCR, giving one entry per CDR3 protein. Among some 220,000 distinct CDR3 sequences listed, over 9% were seen once. Sequencing used PBMCs. The receptor source for this set is a human donor in good health (CMV status not recorded). Some clones in this sample may be carry-over from other donors' samples. Each CDR3 is given with its conserved first and last residue. Fields, in order: J gene, clone size, V gene, D gene, CDR3 protein, CDR3 DNA. The D gene is left open where the match is weak. Not every row has a clone size; where given, it reads once, few, many or a size class.

TRBJ2-2	many	TRBV7-3	.	CASSLNGQITGELFF	TGTGCCAGCAGCTTAAACGGGCAGATCACCGGGGAGCTGTTTTTT
TRBJ2-2	few	TRBV20-1	.	CSASLGTGELFF	TGCAGTGCTAGCCTTGGGACCGGGGAGCTGTTTTTT
TRBJ2-7	.	TRBV29-1	.	CSVGVLTVSYEQYF	TGCAGCGTTGGGGTCTTGACAGTTTCCTACGAGCAGTACTTC
TRBJ2-1	many	TRBV6-6	TRBD2	CASSRLAGGKNEQFF	TGTGCCAGCAGCAGACTAGCGGGAGGGAAGAATGAGCAGTTCTTC
TRBJ1-6	many	TRBV7-2	.	CAIGPGPNNSPLHF	TGTGCCATCGGACCGGGGCCCAATAATTCACCCCTCCACTTT
TRBJ2-4	few	TRBV5-5	.	CASSLDLNIQYF	TGTGCCAGCAGCTTGGACCTAAACATTCAGTACTTC
TRBJ2-7	.	TRBV6-2/TRBV6-3	.	CASREDPSSYEQYF	TGTGCCAGCAGGGAGGACCCCAGCTCCTACGAGCAGTACTTC
TRBJ2-5	many	TRBV7-8	.	CASSPAEQTKETQYF	TGTGCCAGCAGCCCGGCGGAACAAACTAAAGAGACCCAGTACTTC
TRBJ1-3	many	TRBV7-2	.	CASSRDGGNTIYF	TGTGCCAGCAGCCGGGACGGTGGAAACACCATATATTTT
TRBJ1-5	many	TRBV19	TRBD1	CASSIGWDRGGQPQHF	TGTGCCAGTAGTATTGGCTGGGACAGGGGGGGTCAGCCCCAGCATTTT
TRBJ1-4	.	TRBV15	.	CATSRGFDEKLFF	TGTGCCACCAGCAGAGGGTTTGATGAAAAACTGTTTTTT
TRBJ2-1	few	TRBV11-2	TRBD1	CASSSGTGRKGYNEQFF	TGTGCCAGCAGCTCTGGGACAGGGAGAAAGGGCTACAATGAGCAGTTCTTC
TRBJ1-2	many	TRBV7-9	.	CASSLGGRQGDYGYTF	TGTGCCAGCAGCTTAGGAGGGAGGCAGGGTGACTATGGCTACACCTTC
TRBJ1-5	many	TRBV12-3/TRBV12-4	TRBD1	CASSGDRGDQPQHF	TGTGCCAGCAGTGGGGACAGGGGGGATCAGCCCCAGCATTTT
TRBJ1-4	.	TRBV7-2	.	CASSGKLGEKLFF	TGTGCCAGCAGCGGAAAATTAGGGGAAAAACTGTTTTTT
TRBJ1-5	many	TRBV2	.	CASSEARGAGQPQHF	TGTGCCAGCAGTGAAGCGCGGGGGGCGGGTCAGCCCCAGCATTTT
TRBJ2-7	few	TRBV29-1	TRBD1	CSVSRDRGEQYF	TGCAGCGTTTCCCGGGACAGGGGGGAGCAGTACTTC
TRBJ1-1	.	TRBV19	.	CASHRELNTEAFF	TGTGCCAGTCACAGGGAGCTGAACACTGAAGCTTTCTTT
TRBJ2-5	.	TRBV20-1	TRBD1	CSARDVGQGHQETQYF	TGCAGTGCTAGAGACGTGGGACAGGGACACCAAGAGACCCAGTACTTC
TRBJ2-3	many	TRBV7-2	.	CASSQVPYRTDTQYF	TGTGCCAGCAGCCAGGTCCCCTACCGCACAGATACGCAGTATTTT
TRBJ1-1	.	TRBV5-4	.	CASSSPTGETEAFF	TGTGCCAGCAGCTCCCCCACGGGAGAGACTGAAGCTTTCTTT
TRBJ2-7	many	TRBV6-2/TRBV6-3	.	CASSSRPGEEGEQYF	TGTGCCAGCAGTTCCCGGCCAGGGGAGGAAGGCGAGCAGTACTTC
TRBJ1-1	.	TRBV4-3	.	CASSQLFGGEAFF	TGCGCCAGCAGCCAATTATTCGGAGGGGAAGCTTTCTTT
TRBJ2-5	few	TRBV18	.	CASSPRQSEPQYF	TGTGCCAGCTCACCCCGACAGTCAGAGCCCCAGTACTTC
TRBJ2-7	many	TRBV5-4	.	CASSLEGTYEQYF	TGTGCCAGCAGCTTGGAGGGAACCTACGAGCAGTACTTC
TRBJ1-6	many	TRBV5-6	.	CASSFDGDSPLHF	TGTGCCAGCAGCTTTGACGGGGATTCACCCCTCCACTTT
TRBJ2-5	many	TRBV7-2	.	CASTPYEETQYF	TGTGCCAGCACCCCTTACGAGGAGACCCAGTACTTC
TRBJ2-7	many	TRBV12-3/TRBV12-4	.	CASSRLAQFSYEQYF	TGTGCCAGCAGTAGGTTGGCACAGTTCTCCTACGAGCAGTACTTC
TRBJ2-1	many	TRBV28	.	CASSLSGLQRAQFF	TGTGCCAGCAGTTTATCCGGCCTTCAGAGGGCCCAGTTCTTC
TRBJ2-3	many	TRBV19	.	CASTSAGSGTDTQYF	TGTGCCAGCACCTCAGCGGGTTCCGGCACAGATACGCAGTATTTT
TRBJ2-7	many	TRBV7-2	.	CASSPEVQTYEQYF	TGTGCCAGCAGCCCCGAGGTCCAAACCTACGAGCAGTACTTC
TRBJ2-7	many	TRBV7-2	.	CASSLELGSSYEQYF	TGTGCCAGCAGCTTAGAACTAGGGAGCTCCTACGAGCAGTACTTC
TRBJ2-7	many	TRBV28	.	CASSLSPMTPGYEQYF	TGTGCCAGCAGTTTATCCCCAATGACACCAGGCTACGAGCAGTACTTC
TRBJ1-2	.	TRBV28	.	CASSYPSGASSGGYTF	TGTGCCAGCAGTTATCCTTCGGGCGCTTCGTCGGGAGGCTACACCTTC
TRBJ2-5	many	TRBV7-6	TRBD2	CASSLGGSQETQYF	TGTGCCAGCAGCTTAGGCGGGAGCCAAGAGACCCAGTACTTC
TRBJ2-7	.	TRBV27	.	CASSLYGGSSYEQYF	TGTGCCAGCAGTTTATATGGCGGTAGTTCCTACGAGCAGTACTTC
TRBJ2-1	many	TRBV19	.	CASSIEPSSYNEQFF	TGTGCCAGTAGTATCGAGCCCAGCTCCTACAATGAGCAGTTCTTC
TRBJ2-1	many	TRBV7-9	.	CASSLMGPPDNEQFF	TGTGCCAGCAGCTTGATGGGGCCCCCTGACAATGAGCAGTTCTTC